This passage covers 22 T cell receptor beta chains from one sample sequenced in a study of beta chain features in type 1 diabetes. Expressed TCRB transcripts were sequenced because the entire RNA isolate underwent reverse transcription. The protocol was immunoSEQ multiplex PCR, while the TCRdb copy is restricted to in-frame clones and leaves out a portion. Here the sample spans a few hundred thousand clones, roughly 12% being singletons. Sequences were obtained from naive CD4+ T cells from blood. The origin of the receptors is a young man in good health.

This clone came up a few times. The J gene is TRBJ2-7, the V gene TRBV4-3; 9 bases agree with TRBD2. V lost 0 bases and J lost 3; bases outside the gene matches: 6. CDR3 length: 16 amino acids. Germline lookup yields CDR1 LGHNA and CDR2 YSLEER. For the CDR3, the DNA is TGCGCCAGCAGCCAAGAATGGCGGGGGGGCCACTACGAGCAGTACTTC. Translating gives CASSQEWRGGHYEQYF.

The V call is TRBV5-1, the J call TRBJ1-6; tentative D call: TRBD1 (6 bases). CDR1 and CDR2 from the germline V gene are SGHRS and YFSETQ. This CDR3 comprises 15 residues. Trimming removed 4 bases at V and 9 bases at J, with 17 bases between. The DNA of the CDR3 is TGCGCCAGCAGCCCGACAGGTGTGTCGAGTTCACCCCTCCACTTT. Amino acids: CASSPTGVSSSPLHF. The complete variable domain, with remaining parts taken from reference TRBV5-1 and TRBJ1-6, reads KAGVTQTPRYLIKTRGQQVTLSCSPISGHRSVSWYQQTPGQGLQFLFEYFSETQRNKGNFPGRFSGRQFSNSRSEMNVSTLELGDSALYLCASSPTGVSSSPLHFGNGTRLTVT.

This clone was counted a few times. The chain couples TRBV30 to TRBJ1-4; D ambiguous. Germline lookup yields CDR1 GTSNPN and CDR2 SVGIG (reference sequence). The CDR3 length is 10 residues. V was pared by 3 bases and J by 8 bases, with 4 bases between. CDR3 DNA sequence: TGTGCCTGGAGGAGAGAAAAACTGTTTTTT. Amino acids: CAWRREKLFF. Based on the CDR3 plus reference TRBV30 and TRBJ1-4, the full variable domain is SQTIHQWPATLVQPVGSPLSLECTVEGTSNPNLYWYRQAAGRGLQLLFYSVGIGQISSEVPQNLSASRPQDRQFILSSKKLLLSDSGFYLCAWRREKLFFGSGTQLSVL.

This clone came up a few times. The rearrangement links TRBV4-1 to TRBJ2-4, with TRBD1 as a possible D gene (6 bases). Between the trimmed V and J ends, which lost 4 bases and 10 bases, there was a span of 17 bases. Germline CDR1 MGHRA, CDR2 YSYEKL. The CDR3 contains 14 residues. The CDR3 sequence: CASSLRDTGKIQYF. As DNA, the CDR3 is TGCGCCAGCAGCCTCCGGGACACGGGGAAGATTCAGTACTTC.

This chain uses TRBV5-4 with TRBJ1-6; weak D call: TRBD1 (6 bases). Germline assignment: CDR1 SGHNT and CDR2 YYREEE (reference sequence). The CDR3 has 14 residues. V was shortened by 0 bases and J by 8 bases, with 9 bases between the two germline ends. The CDR3, as DNA: TGTGCCAGCAGCTTGGATCCAGGGGATTCACCCCTCCACTTT. Its protein is CASSLDPGDSPLHF.

The chain employs TRBV6-6 and TRBJ1-4; D is ambiguous. This CDR3 is built from 14 residues. Germline V gene sequence: CDR1 MNHNY, CDR2 SVGAGI (reference sequence). Deletions cut 2 bases from V and 4 bases from J, with 8 bases between. CDR3 residues: CASSYRGYNEKLFF. DNA of the CDR3: TGTGCCAGCAGTTACCGGGGATATAATGAAAAACTGTTTTTT.

This clone turned up a few times. The chain joins TRBV6-5 to TRBJ2-1; possibly TRBD2 for D (6 bases). The V end was cut by 4 bases, the J end by 8 bases, with 12 bases between. The CDR3 is made up of 13 amino acids. CDR1 is MNHEY and CDR2 is SVGAGI in the germline V gene. This CDR3 reads CASSFGWGDEQFF. The CDR3 bases are TGTGCCAGCAGTTTCGGGTGGGGGGATGAGCAGTTCTTC.

This clone was detected a few times. This chain links TRBV7-9 with TRBJ2-7; 11 nucleotides match TRBD1. The CDR3 covers 16 residues. Looked up from germline, CDR1 is SEHNR and CDR2 is FQNEAQ (reference sequence). V lost 0 bases to trimming and J lost 2 bases; unmatched junction nucleotides: 3. The DNA of the CDR3 is TGTGCCAGCAGCTTAGCCCCGGGACAGGGGGCCTACGAGCAGTACTTC. Translating it yields CASSLAPGQGAYEQYF.

This clone was picked up a small number of times. The same CDR3 is also encoded by other DNA sequences in this sample. CDR3 in amino acids: CASSPGGGYEQYF. The CDR3 DNA is TGTGCCAGCAGCCCAGGCGGGGGCTACGAGCAGTACTTC. This chain uses TRBV5-4 with TRBJ2-7; 7 bases match TRBD2. The junction had 4 bases not matched to a gene; V was cut back by 4 bases and J by 3 bases. The CDR3 consists of 13 residues. Per the germline V gene, CDR1 is SGHNT and CDR2 is YYREEE (reference sequence). Drawing the rest from reference TRBV5-4 and TRBJ2-7, the complete variable domain is ETGVTQSPTHLIKTRGQQVTLRCSSQSGHNTVSWYQQALGQGPQFIFQYYREEENGRGNFPPRFSGLQFPNYSSELNVNALELDDSALYLCASSPGGGYEQYFGPGTRLTVT.

This clone was seen more than once but under ten times. This rearrangement joins TRBV28 to TRBJ2-1; 11 nucleotides match TRBD2. The CDR3 has 15 residues. Germline CDR1 and CDR2: MDHEN and SYDVKM. The V segment lost 1 base and the J segment 5 bases; nucleotides outside the gene matches: 1. The CDR3 sequence is CASSLLLAGDNEQFF. CDR3 DNA: TGTGCCAGCAGTTTATTACTAGCGGGGGACAATGAGCAGTTCTTC.

The CDR3 DNA reads as TGCGCCAGCAGCCCGGGACAGGGGGCGAGGAGCACTGAAGCTTTCTTT. Translated, it gives CASSPGQGARSTEAFF. The chain combines TRBV4-1 with TRBJ1-1; 12 bases fit TRBD1. J lost 4 bases, V lost 4 bases, and 7 bases had no gene match. The CDR3 is 16 residues long. The V gene's germline CDR1 is MGHRA and CDR2 YSYEKL.

The J gene is TRBJ2-3, the V gene TRBV7-9; TRBD2 is a possible D gene (6 bases). Deletions cut 6 bases from V and 5 bases from J, with 9 bases between. Germline V gene data show CDR1 as SEHNR and CDR2 as FQNEAQ (reference sequence). The CDR3 consists of 12 residues. CDR3: CASRSSGDTQYF. The CDR3 nucleotides read TGTGCCAGCAGGAGTAGCGGAGATACGCAGTATTTT.

The V and J genes are TRBV7-3 and TRBJ2-2, with TRBD1 as a possible D gene (6 bases). Germline values: CDR1 SGHTA, CDR2 FQGTGA. V lost 5 bases to trimming and J lost 4 bases, with 14 bases between them. The CDR3 is 15 amino acids. This CDR3 reads CASSGQPRGTGELFF. The CDR3 coding sequence is TGTGCCAGCAGCGGACAGCCCAGGGGCACCGGGGAGCTGTTTTTT.

This clone was detected a few times. The chain employs TRBV5-6 and TRBJ2-5, with D possibly being TRBD1 (5 bases). V was clipped by 2 bases and J by 5 bases, with 16 bases between them. Germline lookup yields CDR1 SGHDT and CDR2 YYEEEE. This CDR3 is built from 15 residues. The DNA for the CDR3 is TGTGCCAGCAGCTTATTGAGCCAGGGTAGGGAGACCCAGTACTTC. Its translation is CASSLLSQGRETQYF.

The chain combines TRBV7-9 with TRBJ1-6; possible D gene TRBD1, 5 bases. Germline V gene lookup returns CDR1 SEHNR and CDR2 FQNEAQ (reference sequence). The CDR3 sequence is 18 residues long. Trimming removed 0 bases from V and 7 bases from J, with 19 bases in between. This CDR3 reads CASSLAGGVGARNSPLHF. As DNA, the CDR3 is TGTGCCAGCAGCTTAGCGGGAGGTGTAGGGGCGAGGAATTCACCCCTCCACTTT.

The chain has TRBV7-2 and TRBJ2-2; 10 nucleotides line up with TRBD2. Germline V gene data show CDR1 as SGHTA and CDR2 as FQGNSA. The CDR3 consists of 15 residues. V dropped 8 bases and J dropped 6; count of bases not matched to a gene: 9. CDR3 DNA sequence: TGTGCCAGCGGGCAGCGGGGGGGCCAACCCGGGGAGCTGTTTTTT. The encoded protein is CASGQRGGQPGELFF.

This clone occurred once. This chain joins TRBV5-1 and TRBJ2-2, with 11 bases aligning to TRBD1. This CDR3 spans 16 amino acids. V shed 4 bases and J 6 bases; nucleotides not matched to a gene: 8. Per the germline V gene, CDR1 is SGHRS and CDR2 is YFSETQ. The CDR3 loop reads CASSDSGQGAAGELFF. CDR3 in DNA: TGCGCCAGCAGCGATTCCGGACAGGGGGCTGCCGGGGAGCTGTTTTTT.

J is TRBJ1-4 and V is TRBV18; D may be TRBD1 (5 bases). V was clipped by 0 bases and J by 8 bases, with 13 bases between them. The CDR3 runs to 15 residues. Germline lookup yields CDR1 KGHSH and CDR2 LQKENI. In DNA, the CDR3 is TGTGCCAGCTCACCACCGGGGCTCATGCGGGAAAAACTGTTTTTT. As protein: CASSPPGLMREKLFF.

This clone appeared a few times. V gene TRBV7-9 combines with J gene TRBJ1-2, with unresolved D. CDR1 SEHNR and CDR2 FQNEAQ come from the germline V gene (reference sequence). The CDR3 contains 13 residues. Trimming removed 6 bases from V and 1 base from J, with 9 bases in between. This CDR3 reads CASSHDNNYGYTF. The CDR3 DNA reads TGTGCCAGCAGTCACGACAATAACTATGGCTACACCTTC.

The chain employs TRBV30 and TRBJ2-3, with a weak D call TRBD1 (6 bases). The CDR3 contains 15 residues. Germline loops: CDR1 GTSNPN, CDR2 SVGIG (reference sequence). Trimming cost V 0 bases and J 4 bases, with 14 bases left between them. The CDR3 nucleotides are TGTGCCTGGAGTGTACTAGGGGGTCCGTCAGATACGCAGTATTTT. It codes for CAWSVLGGPSDTQYF.

In this sample, this clone turned up a few times. The V and J genes are TRBV5-1 and TRBJ2-7; D might be TRBD1 (7 bases). This CDR3 contains 15 residues. Germline CDR1 and CDR2: SGHRS and YFSETQ. The V gene lost 6 bases and the J gene lost 3 bases, with 19 bases spanning the gap. The CDR3 bases are TGCGCCAGCACCACCTTAGGAGGGGGCGACTACGAGCAGTACTTC. This encodes CASTTLGGGDYEQYF. Complete variable domain (other parts from reference TRBV5-1 and TRBJ2-7): KAGVTQTPRYLIKTRGQQVTLSCSPISGHRSVSWYQQTPGQGLQFLFEYFSETQRNKGNFPGRFSGRQFSNSRSEMNVSTLELGDSALYLCASTTLGGGDYEQYFGPGTRLTVT.

This clone came up a few times. The gene calls are TRBV4-3 and TRBJ2-5, with D tentatively TRBD2 (5 bases). The CDR3 covers 15 residues. The germline V and J ends were trimmed by 0 bases and 3 bases, with 11 bases remaining between them. Germline V gene sequence: CDR1 LGHNA, CDR2 YSLEER. This CDR3 is CASSQDLDGEETQYF. As DNA, the CDR3 is TGCGCCAGCAGCCAAGATTTAGACGGGGAAGAGACCCAGTACTTC.